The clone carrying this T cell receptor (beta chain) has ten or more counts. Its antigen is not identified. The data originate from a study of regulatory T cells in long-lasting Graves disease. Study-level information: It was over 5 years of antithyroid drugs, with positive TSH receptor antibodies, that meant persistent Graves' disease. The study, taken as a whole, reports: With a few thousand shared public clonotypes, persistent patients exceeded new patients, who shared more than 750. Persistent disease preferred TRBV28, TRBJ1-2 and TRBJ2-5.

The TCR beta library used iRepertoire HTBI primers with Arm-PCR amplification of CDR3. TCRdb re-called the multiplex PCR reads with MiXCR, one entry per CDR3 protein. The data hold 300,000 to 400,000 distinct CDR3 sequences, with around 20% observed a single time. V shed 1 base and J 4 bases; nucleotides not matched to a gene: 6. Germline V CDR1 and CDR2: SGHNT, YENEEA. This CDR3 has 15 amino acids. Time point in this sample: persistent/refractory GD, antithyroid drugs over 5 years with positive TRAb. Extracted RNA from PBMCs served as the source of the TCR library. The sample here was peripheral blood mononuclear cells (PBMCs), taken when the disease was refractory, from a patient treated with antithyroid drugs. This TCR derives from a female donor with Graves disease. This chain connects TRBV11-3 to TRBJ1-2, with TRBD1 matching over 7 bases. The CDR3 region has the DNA TGTGCCAGCAGCTTAGTCCAAGGGGGCCGCTATGGCTACACCTTC. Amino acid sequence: CASSLVQGGRYGYTF.